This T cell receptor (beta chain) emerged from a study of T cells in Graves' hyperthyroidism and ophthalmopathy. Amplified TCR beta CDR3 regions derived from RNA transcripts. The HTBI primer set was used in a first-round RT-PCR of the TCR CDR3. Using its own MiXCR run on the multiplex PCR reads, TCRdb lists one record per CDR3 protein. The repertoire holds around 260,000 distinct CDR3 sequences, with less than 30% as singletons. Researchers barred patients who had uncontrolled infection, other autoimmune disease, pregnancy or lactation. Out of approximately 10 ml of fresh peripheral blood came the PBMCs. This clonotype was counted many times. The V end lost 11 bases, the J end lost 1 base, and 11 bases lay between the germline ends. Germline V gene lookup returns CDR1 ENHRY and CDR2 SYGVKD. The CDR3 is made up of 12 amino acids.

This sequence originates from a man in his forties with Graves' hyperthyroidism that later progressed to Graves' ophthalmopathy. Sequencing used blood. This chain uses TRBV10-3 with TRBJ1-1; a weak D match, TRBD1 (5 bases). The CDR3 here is CAVGQRNTEAFF. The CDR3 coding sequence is TGTGCCGTCGGACAACGGAACACTGAAGCTTTCTTT.